This record looks at one TCR beta chain sequence and its context. Its binding antigen is unknown. No base qualities exist here, and no much larger clone lies one base off it. The data originate from a study of OX40 agonist ivuxolimab in advanced cancers. General notes on the study: Ivuxolimab was a fully human IgG2 agonistic monoclonal antibody targeting the costimulatory receptor OX40 (CD134). Intravenous ivuxolimab was administered to patients every 2 weeks at six dose levels: 0.01, 0.1, 0.3, 1.5, 3 and 10 mg/kg. Of the 50 to 55 patients in dose escalation, 19 had hepatocellular carcinoma, some 15 had melanoma, 9 had renal cell carcinoma and 9 had head and neck cancer. Prior anti-PD-1, anti-PD-L1 or anti-CTLA-4 therapy was permitted, and checkpoint inhibitors had been received by about 36% of dose-escalation patients. In the dose-escalation cohort, 82.7% of patients were male, and the mean age was around 60 years, with a range of roughly 20 to 80. Peripheral TCRbeta sequencing aimed to test whether ivuxolimab altered TCR sequence diversity and caused clonal T-cell expansion. Three dose-escalation patients achieved partial responses, one with hepatocellular carcinoma and two with cutaneous melanoma. The monotherapy dose-escalation portion (N = 52 patients) of the phase I ivuxolimab trial is reported in the paper. The paper's findings and limits, for the study overall: Antigen specificity was not determined for the clonally expanded peripheral T cells. After ivuxolimab, expanded clones were on average more numerous among CD8+ T cells than among CD4+ T cells. Clonal expansion of both CD4+ and CD8+ blood T cells was observed from baseline to week 6 at doses 0.1 to 3.0 mg/kg. Low levels of normalized T-cell clonal expansion were also seen in some nonresponding patients. In partial responders in the 0.1-3.0 mg/kg groups, normalized peripheral clonal expansion was found to be among the lowest, especially among CD8+ T cells.

The trial excluded patients who had a history of autoimmune disease or were on systemic immunosuppression. Peripheral blood for TCR sequencing was collected from all dose cohorts at baseline, on cycle 4 day 1, and on cycle 7 day 1. The samples were drawn from a first-in-human, open-label, multicenter phase I dose-escalation trial of ivuxolimab. Adults with locally advanced or metastatic head and neck squamous cell, hepatocellular, melanoma or renal cell carcinoma were enrolled in the trial. Before TCR sequencing, CD4+ and CD8+ T cells were separately sorted from peripheral blood. Genomic DNA was isolated from the sorted cells so that the TCRbeta CDR3 region could be sequenced. TCRbeta CDR3 regions were sequenced using the immunoSEQ Assay. TCRdb took over this immuneACCESS table, retaining in-frame rearrangements with V and J assigned. Such tables are incomplete; in checked studies, under half of the missing clones stem from an unresolved V gene, and the remainder is unexplained. The table for this sample lists 30,000 to 40,000 clones; around 89% of them were counted only once. The top ten clones comprise around 0.56% of the sample.

At the junction V is shortened by 3 bases and J by 2 bases, with 11 bases in between. CDR1 is given as SGDLS and CDR2 as YYNGEE, both from the germline V gene. The CDR3 starts with the cysteine, ends with the phenylalanine, and has 15 residues. Only the CDR3 portion is preserved as DNA: 45 bases, with reading frame beginning at the first base. Here the sequenced sample was CD4+ or CD8+ T cells sorted from blood, taken in a trial of the OX40 agonist ivuxolimab. The receptor chain draws on TRBV9 and TRBJ1-4; the D gene is possibly TRBD1, with 5 bases matching. This clonotype was sampled from an adult with an advanced solid tumor such as melanoma, head and neck, liver or kidney cancer. The CDR3 here reads CASSDSGSTNEKLFF. The bases read TGTGCCAGCAGCGACTCAGGGTCGACTAATGAAAAACTGTTTTTT.